The T cell receptor (beta chain) described here comes from a study of monozygotic twins with inflammatory bowel disease. General study points: Sharing of clonotypes with others was lower in IBD patients than in healthy twins, and this was especially so with disease activity.

One entry per CDR3 protein, without DNA, is what TCRdb gives after re-calling the 5' RACE reads. This repertoire includes 120,000 to 150,000 distinct CDR3 sequences. On this clonotype itself: The antigen is unknown.

Germline CDR1 is SGHRS and CDR2 is YFSETQ. CDR3 size: 13 residues. The source of this sequence is a human donor with ulcerative colitis or Crohn's disease, or a healthy co-twin of an affected twin (not recorded which). This sequence joins TRBV5-1 and TRBJ2-1. The material sequenced was blood. CDR3 sequence: CASSLSRVNEQFF.